This T cell receptor (beta chain) was identified in a study of cytomegalovirus exposure and HLA in healthy donors. Use of 60 Vbeta and 13 Jbeta primers characterized the PCR. Assay: immunoSEQ multiplex PCR; the TCRdb copy retains only in-frame clones and omits some. The table has roughly 100,000 clones, roughly 70% seen once; the top ten hold roughly 3%. The junction had 0 bases not matched to a gene; V was cut back by 2 bases and J by 6 bases. Germline CDR1 SEHNR, CDR2 FQNEAQ (reference sequence). The CDR3 totals 13 residues. Specimen: PBMCs. The clonotype was recovered from a male donor in good health and CMV-seropositive. The rearrangement joins TRBV7-9 to TRBJ1-5, with 8 bases aligning to TRBD1. CDR3 in DNA: TGTGCCAGCAGCTTAACAGGGGGTCAGCCCCAGCATTTT. It encodes CASSLTGGQPQHF.